Below, 24 T cell receptor beta chains from the same sample are listed, as sequenced in a study of blood T cell repertoires in COVID-19. Libraries were prepared by immunoSEQ multiplex PCR; TCRdb keeps only in-frame clonotypes and omits some of them. The sample contains about 170,000 clones, roughly nine tenths of which appear only once. The sequenced sample consisted of peripheral blood. The source is an older woman with COVID-19, enrolled during active disease.

The chain combines TRBV28 with TRBJ1-1; a possible D gene is TRBD1 (6 bases). Germline CDR1 is MDHEN and CDR2 is SYDVKM. There are 14 residues in the CDR3. V lost 8 bases and J lost 1, with 14 bases in between. The CDR3 loop reads CASSRGLGNTEAFF. DNA for the CDR3: TGTGCCAGCTCTAGGGGGTTGGGGAACACTGAAGCTTTCTTT. Based on the CDR3 plus reference TRBV28 and TRBJ1-1, the full variable domain is DVKVTQSSRYLVKRTGEKVFLECVQDMDHENMFWYRQDPGLGLRLIYFSYDVKMKEKGDIPEGYSVSREKKERFSLILESASTNQTSMYLCASSRGLGNTEAFFGQGTRLTVV.

This chain connects TRBV7-2 to TRBJ2-7; D is ambiguous. The germline V gene has CDR1 SGHTA and CDR2 FQGNSA. Trimming removed 1 base from V and 2 bases from J, with 12 bases in between. This CDR3 contains 15 residues. This chain's CDR3 is CASSLEGGAPYEQYF. In DNA, the CDR3 is TGTGCCAGCAGCTTAGAAGGTGGAGCGCCCTACGAGCAGTACTTC. The full variable domain, rest sourced from reference TRBV7-2 and TRBJ2-7, is GAGVSQSPSNKVTEKGKDVELRCDPISGHTALYWYRQSLGQGLEFLIYFQGNSAPDKSGLPSDRFSAERTGGSVSTLTIQRTQQEDSAVYLCASSLEGGAPYEQYFGPGTRLTVT.

The chain couples TRBV6-2 or TRBV6-3 to TRBJ1-1, with 10 positions matching TRBD1. V was pared by 4 bases and J by 3 bases, with 8 bases of the junction left unmatched. The CDR3 length is 16 residues. Germline loops: CDR1 MNHEY, CDR2 SVGEGT. The CDR3 coding sequence is TGTGCCAGCAGTTCACAACCGGGACAGGGGTACACTGAAGCTTTCTTT. Translation gives CASSSQPGQGYTEAFF.

This rearrangement joins TRBV27 to TRBJ1-4; possibly TRBD1 for D (6 bases). This CDR3 spans 15 amino acids. The germline V gene has CDR1 MNHEY and CDR2 SMNVEV (reference sequence). Deletions cut 6 bases from V and 5 bases from J, with 16 bases between. CDR3 in DNA: TGTGCCAGCAGCTCTCTGGAACAGGGAAATGAAAAACTGTTTTTT. Amino acid sequence: CASSSLEQGNEKLFF.

This clone was found once. The J gene is TRBJ1-2, the V gene TRBV9; 11 nucleotides line up with TRBD1. The CDR3 spans 16 residues. V was pared by 0 bases and J by 4 bases, with 5 bases of the junction left unmatched. Germline V lookup: CDR1 SGDLS, CDR2 YYNGEE. The CDR3 DNA reads TGTGCCAGCAGCGTAGGGACAGGGGGCGCTGGCTATGGCTACACCTTC. Translation: CASSVGTGGAGYGYTF.

This clone showed up just once. The chain links TRBV7-2 to TRBJ2-1; TRBD2 agrees at 10 bases. CDR1 is SGHTA, CDR2 FQGNSA, per germline. There are 19 residues in the CDR3. The ends lost 2 bases at V and 7 bases at J; junction bases unmatched: 17. The CDR3: CASSLISSGSLPRDNEQFF. The CDR3 region has the DNA TGTGCCAGCAGCTTAATCTCTAGCGGGAGTTTGCCCCGGGATAATGAGCAGTTCTTC. The whole variable domain, remainder taken from reference TRBV7-2 and TRBJ2-1, is GAGVSQSPSNKVTEKGKDVELRCDPISGHTALYWYRQSLGQGLEFLIYFQGNSAPDKSGLPSDRFSAERTGGSVSTLTIQRTQQEDSAVYLCASSLISSGSLPRDNEQFFGPGTRLTVL.

This clone occurred once. The rearrangement joins TRBV7-8 to TRBJ1-4, with TRBD1 matching 7 bases. In germline, CDR1 is SGHVS, CDR2 FQNEAQ. This CDR3 spans 17 amino acids. Trimming removed 0 bases from V and 1 base from J; junction bases left unmatched: 5. The CDR3 DNA sequence: TGTGCCAGCAGCTTAGCATGGGCAGGGGGAACTAATGAAAAACTGTTTTTT. It is translated as CASSLAWAGGTNEKLFF.

V usage is TRBV30 and J usage is TRBJ2-3; 10 bases agree with TRBD2. CDR1 GTSNPN and CDR2 SVGIG come from the germline V gene (reference sequence). The CDR3 consists of 12 residues. The CDR3 region has the DNA TGTGCGAGCGGGAGGGTTCCAGATACGCAGTATTTT. Its translation: CASGRVPDTQYF.

The chain has TRBV5-5 and TRBJ1-4; 8 nucleotides align to TRBD1. This CDR3 has 15 residues. Per the germline V gene, CDR1 is SGHKS and CDR2 is YYEKEE (reference sequence). With V trimmed by 4 bases and J by 0 bases, 2 bases remained unmatched. The CDR3 coding sequence is TGTGCCAGCAGCAGACAGGGGACAACTAATGAAAAACTGTTTTTT. This encodes CASSRQGTTNEKLFF.

V usage is TRBV19 and J usage is TRBJ2-1; 10 bases agree with TRBD1. With 3 bases clipped from V and 7 bases from J, the junction kept 9 bases outside the gene matches. The CDR3 loop spans 16 amino acids. CDR1 and CDR2 from the germline V gene are LNHDA and SQIVND (reference sequence). The chain's CDR3 is CASSIEGTGVRNEQFF. CDR3 nucleotides: TGTGCCAGTAGTATTGAAGGGACAGGGGTCCGGAATGAGCAGTTCTTC. Together with reference TRBV19 and TRBJ2-1, the CDR3 gives the full variable domain: DGGITQSPKYLFRKEGQNVTLSCEQNLNHDAMYWYRQDPGQGLRLIYYSQIVNDFQKGDIAEGYSVSREKKESFPLTVTSAQKNPTAFYLCASSIEGTGVRNEQFFGPGTRLTVL.

In this sample, this clone turned up a few times. V and J are TRBV5-6 and TRBJ2-7, with TRBD2 matching over 12 bases. Germline CDR1 SGHDT, CDR2 YYEEEE. V lost 3 bases, J lost 3 bases, and 4 bases stayed unmatched. The CDR3 covers 15 residues. The CDR3 loop reads CASSYGLAGNYEQYF. Written as DNA, the CDR3 is TGTGCCAGCAGCTACGGACTAGCGGGAAACTACGAGCAGTACTTC.

This clone was seen a single time. The CDR3 region is CASTKLAGDGYEQYF. DNA of the CDR3: TGTGCCAGCACAAAACTAGCGGGAGACGGGTACGAGCAGTACTTC. The rearrangement joins TRBV6-6 to TRBJ2-7; 11 positions agree with TRBD2. With 7 bases clipped from V and 4 bases from J, the junction kept 9 bases outside the gene matches. The germline V gene has CDR1 MNHNY and CDR2 SVGAGI (reference sequence). There are 15 residues in the CDR3.

This clone was picked up one time. This chain uses TRBV27 with TRBJ1-1; D gene ambiguous. Trimming took off 8 bases at V and 5 bases at J, with 18 bases between the two ends. This CDR3 has 14 amino acids. In germline, CDR1 is MNHEY, CDR2 SMNVEV (reference sequence). CDR3 nucleotides: TGTGCCAGCTGTAAACTATCCACGGGGACTGAAGCTTTCTTT. Its translation is CASCKLSTGTEAFF.

The V call is TRBV11-2, the J call TRBJ1-2; TRBD1 is a possible D gene (6 bases). V lost 5 bases, J lost 6 bases, and 19 bases lay in between. The CDR3 spans 15 residues. Germline V CDR1 and CDR2: SGHAT, FQNNGV. In DNA, the CDR3 is TGTGCCAGCAGCCCTCCCAGGGGACCTTACAATGGCTACACCTTC. Residues: CASSPPRGPYNGYTF.

The chain is built from TRBV15 and TRBJ1-1; unclear D gene. V dropped 5 bases and J dropped 0 bases, with 13 bases sitting between them. Germline CDR1 reads LNHNV; CDR2 reads YYDKDF (reference sequence). This CDR3 has 15 amino acids. CDR3 in amino acids: CATSFPGLMNTEAFF. DNA of the CDR3: TGTGCCACCAGCTTTCCAGGTCTTATGAACACTGAAGCTTTCTTT.

The J gene is TRBJ2-7, the V gene TRBV3-1 (or the pseudogene TRBV3-2), with 7 bases identical to TRBD1. The CDR3 runs 16 residues. V lost 1 base and J lost 3; bases outside the gene matches: 9. Germline lookup yields CDR1 LGHDT and CDR2 YNNKEL (reference sequence). CDR3: CASSQVLRTGDYEQYF. Here the CDR3 DNA reads TGTGCCAGCAGCCAAGTTCTGCGGACAGGAGACTACGAGCAGTACTTC.

This clone has a single count. This rearrangement joins TRBV19 to TRBJ1-5, with 11 bases fitting TRBD1. The CDR3 covers 16 residues. With V trimmed by 6 bases and J by 0 bases, 4 bases remained unmatched. Looked up from germline, CDR1 is LNHDA and CDR2 is SQIVND (reference sequence). The CDR3, as DNA: TGTGCCAGTAGGAGGGACAGGGGGGATAGCAATCAGCCCCAGCATTTT. This translates into CASRRDRGDSNQPQHF.

This clone has just one count. The chain combines TRBV13 with TRBJ2-1; 11 bases are shared with TRBD2. J lost 6 bases, V lost 0 bases, and 7 bases had no gene match. Germline loops: CDR1 PRHDT, CDR2 FYEKMQ (reference sequence). This CDR3 comprises 17 residues. The CDR3 bases are TGTGCCAGCAGCTTAGGCTTTACTAGCGGGAGTGGCAATGAGCAGTTCTTC. Translating gives CASSLGFTSGSGNEQFF.

This sequence joins TRBV24-1 and TRBJ1-2; no firm D call. The CDR3 contains 13 residues. The V gene lost 3 bases and the J gene lost 7 bases, with 11 bases spanning the gap. Germline lookup yields CDR1 KGHDR and CDR2 SFDVKD. CDR3: CATSDGGRSGYTF. The CDR3, as DNA: TGTGCCACCAGTGATGGCGGGAGAAGTGGCTACACCTTC.

The chain carries TRBV10-2 and TRBJ1-5; TRBD1 matches 11 bases. The CDR3 runs 16 residues. The V gene's germline CDR1 is WSHSY and CDR2 SAAADI. V was pared by 3 bases and J by 6 bases, with 7 bases of the junction left unmatched. The CDR3 here is CASSEWTGGFGQPQHF. In nucleotides, the CDR3 is TGCGCCAGCAGTGAATGGACAGGGGGCTTCGGTCAGCCCCAGCATTTT.

The chain has TRBV4-3 and TRBJ2-5, with 7 bases fitting TRBD2. Germline trimming cut 1 base from V and 5 bases from J; bases unmatched to any gene: 4. The CDR3 consists of 14 residues. Germline CDR1 is LGHNA and CDR2 is YSLEER. The CDR3 region is CASSQGLGGETQYF. CDR3 nucleotide sequence: TGCGCCAGCAGCCAAGGTTTGGGGGGGGAGACCCAGTACTTC.

This clone has a handful of counts. V and J are TRBV5-4 and TRBJ2-1; 12 nucleotides agree with TRBD2. Germline V gene lookup returns CDR1 SGHNT and CDR2 YYREEE (reference sequence). The CDR3 length is 15 residues. Trimming removed 4 bases from V and 5 bases from J; junction bases left unmatched: 4. CDR3 sequence (DNA): TGTGCCAGCAGCCCTAGGACTAGCGGGAACAATGAGCAGTTCTTC. Protein: CASSPRTSGNNEQFF.

The chain uses TRBV7-2 and TRBJ1-4; 7 nucleotides agree with TRBD1. Trimming cost V 6 bases and J 6 bases; bases outside gene matches: 7. The CDR3 covers 14 residues. Germline loops: CDR1 SGHTA, CDR2 FQGNSA. CDR3 sequence: CASSLTGYDEKLFF. In DNA form, the CDR3 reads TGTGCCAGCAGTCTGACAGGGTATGATGAAAAACTGTTTTTT.

This clone has just one count. The chain uses TRBV4-1 and TRBJ2-7; 7 bases map to TRBD2. The CDR3 runs to 16 residues. Germline V lookup: CDR1 MGHRA, CDR2 YSYEKL. V lost 0 bases, J lost 4 bases, and 9 bases stayed unmatched. CDR3 in DNA: TGCGCCAGCAGCCAAGATCGCGCGGGAGAATCTTACGAGCAGTACTTC. It encodes CASSQDRAGESYEQYF.